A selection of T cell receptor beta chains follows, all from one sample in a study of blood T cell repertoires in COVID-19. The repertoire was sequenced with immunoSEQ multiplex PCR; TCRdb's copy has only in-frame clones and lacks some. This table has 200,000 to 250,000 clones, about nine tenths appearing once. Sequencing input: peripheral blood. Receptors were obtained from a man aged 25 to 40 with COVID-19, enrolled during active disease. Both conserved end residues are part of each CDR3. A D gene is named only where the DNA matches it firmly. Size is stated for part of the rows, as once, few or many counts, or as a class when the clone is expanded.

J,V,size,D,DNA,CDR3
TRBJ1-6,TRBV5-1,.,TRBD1,TGCGCCAGCAGCTTGGCTCACAGGGGCACGGTTTTTTCACCCCTCCACTTT,CASSLAHRGTVFSPLHF
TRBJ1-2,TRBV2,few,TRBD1,TGTGCCAGCAGCGACCTCAGACAGGGAAACTATGGCTACACCTTC,CASSDLRQGNYGYTF
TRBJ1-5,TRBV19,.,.,TGTGCCAGTAGTAACCCCAGGGATAGCAATCAGCCCCAGCATTTT,CASSNPRDSNQPQHF
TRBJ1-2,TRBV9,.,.,TGTGCCAGCAGCGGCGGAGGAGGACCCTACACCTTC,CASSGGGGPYTF
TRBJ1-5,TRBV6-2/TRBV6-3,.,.,TGTGCCAGCAGTTACAGCAGGCAGCCCCAGCATTTT,CASSYSRQPQHF
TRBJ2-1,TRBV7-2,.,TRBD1,TGTGCCAGCAGCTTAGTCGGGACAGAACTACCCCGCTCCTACAATGAGCAGTTCTTC,CASSLVGTELPRSYNEQFF
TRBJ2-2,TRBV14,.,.,TGTGCCAGCAGGGGGCTGGTTGGCACCGGGGAGCTGTTTTTT,CASRGLVGTGELFF
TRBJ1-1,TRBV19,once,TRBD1,TGTGCCAGTAGTATCGGGACAGGGACGAGCACTGAAGCTTTCTTT,CASSIGTGTSTEAFF
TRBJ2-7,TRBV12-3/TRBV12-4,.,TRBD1,TGTGCCAGCAGGACAGGGGGCCTTCGCGAGCAGTACTTC,CASRTGGLREQYF
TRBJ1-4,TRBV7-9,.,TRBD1,TGTGCCAGCAGCTTAGGTTCGGACAGGGGGCGTGAAAAACTGTTTTTT,CASSLGSDRGREKLFF
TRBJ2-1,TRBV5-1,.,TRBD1,TGCGCCAGCAGCGGTGGGACAGGGGGCTACAATGAGCAGTTCTTC,CASSGGTGGYNEQFF
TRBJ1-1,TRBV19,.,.,TGTGCCAGTAGTATCTGGAAGGGGACTGAAGCTTTCTTT,CASSIWKGTEAFF
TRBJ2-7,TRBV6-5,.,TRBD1,TGTGCCAGCACCGGGACAGGGGGCTTCGAGCAGTACTTC,CASTGTGGFEQYF
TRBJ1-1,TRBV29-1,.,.,TGCAGCCTCACCCTCGGCGGGCCGAACACTGAAGCTTTCTTT,CSLTLGGPNTEAFF
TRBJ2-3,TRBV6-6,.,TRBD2,TGTGCCAGCAGAGCGGGAGGGCCCCCAGATACGCAGTATTTT,CASRAGGPPDTQYF
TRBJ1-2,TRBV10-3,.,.,TGTGCCATCAGTGAGTTTGGAGGACCCTCTTATGGCTACACCTTC,CAISEFGGPSYGYTF
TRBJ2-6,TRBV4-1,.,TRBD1,TGCGCCAGCAGCCAAGATCGGACAGGGACAGAAATCTCTGGGGCCAACGTCCTGACTTTC,CASSQDRTGTEISGANVLTF
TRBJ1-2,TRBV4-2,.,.,TGTGCCAGCAGCCAAGTCAGGAGGCAGGACTATGGCTACACCTTC,CASSQVRRQDYGYTF
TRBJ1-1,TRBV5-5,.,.,TGTGCCAGCAGCTTTTTAAATGCCGGGGGTGAAGCTTTCTTT,CASSFLNAGGEAFF
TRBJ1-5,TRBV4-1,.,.,TGCGCCAGCAGCCAAGACAGGGGCCCGGGCAATCAGCCCCAGCATTTT,CASSQDRGPGNQPQHF
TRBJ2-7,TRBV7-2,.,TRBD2,TGTGCCAGCAAAGGACTAGCGGGAGTAGGAAGACACGAGCAGTACTTC,CASKGLAGVGRHEQYF
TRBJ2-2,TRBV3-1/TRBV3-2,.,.,TGTGCCAGCAGCCAAGGGGCTAATCTCGGGGAGCTGTTTTTT,CASSQGANLGELFF
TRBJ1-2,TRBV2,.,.,TGTGCCAGCAATAGCAGGGCAGAATTCTATGGCTACACCTTC,CASNSRAEFYGYTF
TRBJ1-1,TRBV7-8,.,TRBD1,TGTGCCAGCAGCTTCCGGCAGGGGGCTTTTGAAGCTTTCTTT,CASSFRQGAFEAFF
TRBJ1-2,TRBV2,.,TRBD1,TGTGCCAGCAGTGAGTGGGCAGGGGGCTCGGGTGGCTACACCTTC,CASSEWAGGSGGYTF
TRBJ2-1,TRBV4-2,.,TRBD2,TGTGCCAGCAGCCAAGGGTCCCTAGCGGGGGGTCAAAATGAGCAGTTCTTC,CASSQGSLAGGQNEQFF
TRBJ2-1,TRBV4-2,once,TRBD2,TGTGCCAGCAGCCAAGATAATGGCGGGAGTGCGTTAGGTGAGCAGTTCTTC,CASSQDNGGSALGEQFF
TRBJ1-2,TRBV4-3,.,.,TGCGCCAGCAGCCAAGATTGGGAGGCCGGCGGCTACACCTTC,CASSQDWEAGGYTF
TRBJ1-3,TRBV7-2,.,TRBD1,TGTGCCAGCAGCCTAACAGGGGGGACCTCTGGAAACACCATATATTTT,CASSLTGGTSGNTIYF
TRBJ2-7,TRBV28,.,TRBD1,TGTGCCAGCAGCGACTTCGCCGGGACAGGCGATGGGCAGTACTTC,CASSDFAGTGDGQYF
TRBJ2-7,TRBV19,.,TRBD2,TGTGCCAGTAGTATGGGAGGGAGAGCGTTGGTAAACGAGCAGTACTTC,CASSMGGRALVNEQYF
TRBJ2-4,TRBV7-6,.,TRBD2,TGTGCCAGCAGCCAAGCGGGGGATCCAGCCAAAAACATTCAGTACTTC,CASSQAGDPAKNIQYF
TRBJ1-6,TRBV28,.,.,TGTGCCAGCAGTTTTGGGGGGTCACCCCTCCACTTT,CASSFGGSPLHF
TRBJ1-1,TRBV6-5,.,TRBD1,TGTGCCAGCAGTCAACAGGGGGCAATTGAAGCTTTCTTT,CASSQQGAIEAFF
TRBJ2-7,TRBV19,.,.,TGTGCCAGTAGCCGCCGGGACAACTCCTACGAGCAGTACTTC,CASSRRDNSYEQYF
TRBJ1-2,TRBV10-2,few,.,TGCGCCAGCGGTAACAGGTCTAACTATGGCTACACCTTC,CASGNRSNYGYTF
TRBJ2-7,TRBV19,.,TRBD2,TGTGCCAGTAGTTATGGACTAGCGGGCCTTCAAAAGACCTACGAGCAGTACTTC,CASSYGLAGLQKTYEQYF
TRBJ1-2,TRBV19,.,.,TGTGCCAGTAGTGTTAGGGGTGGCTACACCTTC,CASSVRGGYTF
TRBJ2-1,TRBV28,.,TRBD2,TGTGCCAGCAGACGTAGCGGGAGTTCCCTATACAATGAGCAGTTCTTC,CASRRSGSSLYNEQFF
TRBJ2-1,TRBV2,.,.,TGTGCCAGCCCTCATAGCAGCTCCTACAATGAGCAGTTCTTC,CASPHSSSYNEQFF
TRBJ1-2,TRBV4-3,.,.,TGCGCCAGCAGCCAAGTCTACTCGGAGTTAGGCTACACCTTC,CASSQVYSELGYTF
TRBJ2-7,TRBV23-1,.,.,TGCGCCAGCAGTCAAGAAACGAGATACTACGAGCAGTACTTC,CASSQETRYYEQYF
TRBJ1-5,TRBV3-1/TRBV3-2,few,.,TGTGCCAGCAGCCAAGATTCGAGCGTTCTTTTTCAGCCCCAGCATTTT,CASSQDSSVLFQPQHF
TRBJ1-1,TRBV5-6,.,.,TGTGCCAGCAGCTTTTCGGGGAAGGACACTGAAGCTTTCTTT,CASSFSGKDTEAFF
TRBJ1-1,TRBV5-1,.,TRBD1,TGCGCCAGCAGCGGGGGACAGGGGAGCACTGAAGCTTTCTTT,CASSGGQGSTEAFF
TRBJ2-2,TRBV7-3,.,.,TGTGCCAGCAGCCCCAAGCCCCCCGATAGGGGTGGGGAGCTGTTTTTT,CASSPKPPDRGGELFF
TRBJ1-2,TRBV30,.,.,TGTGCCTGGAGCGGGTACGCCGGAGACTATGGCTACACCTTC,CAWSGYAGDYGYTF
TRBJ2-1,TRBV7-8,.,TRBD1,TGTGCCAGCAGCTTAGCGAGGCAGGGGGCTAAGCAGTTCTTC,CASSLARQGAKQFF
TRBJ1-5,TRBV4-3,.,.,TGCGCCAGCAGCCAAGGTCCAAATCAGCCCCAGCATTTT,CASSQGPNQPQHF
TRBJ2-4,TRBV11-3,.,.,TGTGCCAGCAGTTCAGGGTTTGGGGGGAACATTCAGTACTTC,CASSSGFGGNIQYF
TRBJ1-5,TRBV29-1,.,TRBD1,TGCAGCGTCCAGGGACAGGGCGATCAGCCCCAGCATTTT,CSVQGQGDQPQHF
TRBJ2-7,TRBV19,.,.,TGTGCCAGTAGTTCCGGAGGGGACTACGAGCAGTACTTC,CASSSGGDYEQYF
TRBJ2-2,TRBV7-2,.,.,TGTGCCAGCAGCTTAATCTCTAGTACCGGGGAGCTGTTTTTT,CASSLISSTGELFF
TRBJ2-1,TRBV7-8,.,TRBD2,TGTGCCAGCAGCTTAGGGACTAGCGGGAGGTTTTACAATGAGCAGTTCTTC,CASSLGTSGRFYNEQFF